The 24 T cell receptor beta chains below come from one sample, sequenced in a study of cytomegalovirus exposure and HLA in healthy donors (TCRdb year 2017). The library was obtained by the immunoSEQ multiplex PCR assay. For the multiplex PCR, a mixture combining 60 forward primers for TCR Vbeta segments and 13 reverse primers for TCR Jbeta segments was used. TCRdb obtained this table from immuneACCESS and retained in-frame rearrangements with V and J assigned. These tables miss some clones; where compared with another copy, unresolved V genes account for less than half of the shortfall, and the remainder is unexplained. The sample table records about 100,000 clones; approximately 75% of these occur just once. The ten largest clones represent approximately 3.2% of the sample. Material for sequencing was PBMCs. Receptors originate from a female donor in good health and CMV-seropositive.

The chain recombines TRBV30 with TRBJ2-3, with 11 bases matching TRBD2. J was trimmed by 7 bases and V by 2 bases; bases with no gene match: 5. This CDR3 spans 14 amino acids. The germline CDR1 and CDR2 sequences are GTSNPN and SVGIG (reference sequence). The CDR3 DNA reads TGTGCCTGGAGTACTAGCGGGGGTGGATATACGCAGTATTTT. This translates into CAWSTSGGGYTQYF.

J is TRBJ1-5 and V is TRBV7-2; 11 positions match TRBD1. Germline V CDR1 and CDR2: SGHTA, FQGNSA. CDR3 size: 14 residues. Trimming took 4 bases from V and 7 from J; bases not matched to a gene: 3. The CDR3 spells CASSWDRGGQPQHF. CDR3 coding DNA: TGTGCCAGCAGCTGGGACAGGGGGGGCCAGCCCCAGCATTTT.

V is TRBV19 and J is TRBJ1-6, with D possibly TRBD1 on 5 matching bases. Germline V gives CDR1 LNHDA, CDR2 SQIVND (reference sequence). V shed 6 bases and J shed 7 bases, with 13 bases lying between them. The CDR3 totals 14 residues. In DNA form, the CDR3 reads TGTGCCAGTAGCCTTGAAGGGGTCAATTCACCCCTCCACTTT. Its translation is CASSLEGVNSPLHF.

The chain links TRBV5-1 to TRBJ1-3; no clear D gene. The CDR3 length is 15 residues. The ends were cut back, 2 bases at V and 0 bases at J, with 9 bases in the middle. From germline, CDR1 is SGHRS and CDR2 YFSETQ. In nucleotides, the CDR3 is TGCGCCAGCAGCTTACAACAAGACTCTGGAAACACCATATATTTT. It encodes CASSLQQDSGNTIYF.

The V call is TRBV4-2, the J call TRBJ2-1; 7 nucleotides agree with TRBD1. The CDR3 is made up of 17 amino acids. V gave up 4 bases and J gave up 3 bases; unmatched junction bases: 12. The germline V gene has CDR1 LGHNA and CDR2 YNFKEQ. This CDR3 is CASSRKSSGQSYNEQFF. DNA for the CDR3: TGTGCCAGCAGCCGAAAATCGTCGGGACAGAGCTACAATGAGCAGTTCTTC.

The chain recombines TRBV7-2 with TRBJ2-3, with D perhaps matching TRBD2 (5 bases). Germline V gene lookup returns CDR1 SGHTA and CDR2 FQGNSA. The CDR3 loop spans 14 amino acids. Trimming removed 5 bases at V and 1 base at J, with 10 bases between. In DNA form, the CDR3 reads TGTGCCAGCAGCCTCGGGCGGGGCACAGATACGCAGTATTTT. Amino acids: CASSLGRGTDTQYF.

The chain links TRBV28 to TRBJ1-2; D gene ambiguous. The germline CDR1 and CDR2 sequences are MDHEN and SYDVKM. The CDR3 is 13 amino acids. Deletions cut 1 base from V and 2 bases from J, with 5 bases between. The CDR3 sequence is CASSLSGNYGYTF. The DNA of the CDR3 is TGTGCCAGCAGTTTATCCGGGAACTATGGCTACACCTTC.

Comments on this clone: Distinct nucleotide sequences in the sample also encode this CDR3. As DNA, the CDR3 is TGTGCCTGGAGTGTAAGGGGATCAGATACGCAGTATTTT. This gives the protein CAWSVRGSDTQYF. This sequence joins TRBV30 and TRBJ2-3; a weak D match, TRBD1 (5 bases). The CDR3 is made up of 13 amino acids. V shed 0 bases and J shed 4 bases, with 8 bases lying between them. Germline loops: CDR1 GTSNPN, CDR2 SVGIG (reference sequence).

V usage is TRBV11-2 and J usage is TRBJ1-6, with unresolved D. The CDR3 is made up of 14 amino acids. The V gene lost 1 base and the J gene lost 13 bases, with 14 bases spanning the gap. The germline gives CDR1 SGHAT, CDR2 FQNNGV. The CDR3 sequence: CASSLGGAAGPLHF. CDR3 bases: TGTGCCAGCAGCTTAGGAGGCGCCGCCGGGCCCCTCCACTTT.

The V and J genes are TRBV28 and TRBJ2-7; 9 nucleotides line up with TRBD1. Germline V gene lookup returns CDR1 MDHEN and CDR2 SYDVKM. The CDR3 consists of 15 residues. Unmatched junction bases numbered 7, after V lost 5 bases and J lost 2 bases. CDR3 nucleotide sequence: TGTGCCAGCAGTACCCCGGGACAGGGTGCCTACGAGCAGTACTTC. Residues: CASSTPGQGAYEQYF.

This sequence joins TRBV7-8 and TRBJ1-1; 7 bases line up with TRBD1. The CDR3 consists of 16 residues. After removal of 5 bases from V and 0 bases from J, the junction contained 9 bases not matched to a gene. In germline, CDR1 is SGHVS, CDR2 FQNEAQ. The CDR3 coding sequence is TGTGCCAGCAGCCCTCAAGGGGGGACAGTGAACACTGAAGCTTTCTTT. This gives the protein CASSPQGGTVNTEAFF. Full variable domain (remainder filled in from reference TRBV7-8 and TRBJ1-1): GAGVSQSPRYKVAKRGQDVALRCDPISGHVSLFWYQQALGQGPEFLTYFQNEAQLDKSGLPSDRFFAERPEGSVSTLKIQRTQQEDSAVYLCASSPQGGTVNTEAFFGQGTRLTVV.

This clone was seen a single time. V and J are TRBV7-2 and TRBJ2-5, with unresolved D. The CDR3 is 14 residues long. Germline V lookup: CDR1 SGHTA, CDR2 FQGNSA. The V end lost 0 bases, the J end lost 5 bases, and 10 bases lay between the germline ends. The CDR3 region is CASSLAGRMETQYF. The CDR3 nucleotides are TGTGCCAGCAGCTTAGCTGGCAGGATGGAGACCCAGTACTTC.

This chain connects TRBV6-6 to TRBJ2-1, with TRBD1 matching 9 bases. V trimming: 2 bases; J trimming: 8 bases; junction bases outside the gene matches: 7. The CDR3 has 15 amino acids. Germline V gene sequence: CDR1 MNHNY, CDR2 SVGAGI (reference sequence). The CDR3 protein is CASSYAGTGSHEQFF. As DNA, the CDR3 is TGTGCCAGCAGTTACGCCGGGACAGGGTCGCATGAGCAGTTCTTC.

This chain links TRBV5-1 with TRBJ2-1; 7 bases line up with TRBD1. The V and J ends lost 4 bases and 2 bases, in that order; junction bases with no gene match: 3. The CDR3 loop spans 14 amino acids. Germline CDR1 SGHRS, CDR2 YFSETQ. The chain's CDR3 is CASSRGQTYNEQFF. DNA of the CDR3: TGCGCCAGCAGCCGGGGACAGACCTACAATGAGCAGTTCTTC. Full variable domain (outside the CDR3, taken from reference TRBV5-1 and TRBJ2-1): KAGVTQTPRYLIKTRGQQVTLSCSPISGHRSVSWYQQTPGQGLQFLFEYFSETQRNKGNFPGRFSGRQFSNSRSEMNVSTLELGDSALYLCASSRGQTYNEQFFGPGTRLTVL.

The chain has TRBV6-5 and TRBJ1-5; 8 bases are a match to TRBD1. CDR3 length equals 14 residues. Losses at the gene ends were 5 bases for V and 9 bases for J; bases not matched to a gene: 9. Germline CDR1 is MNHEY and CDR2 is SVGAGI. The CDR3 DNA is TGTGCCAGCAGTCAACAGGGGGACCTTAGGCCCCAGCATTTT. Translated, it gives CASSQQGDLRPQHF.

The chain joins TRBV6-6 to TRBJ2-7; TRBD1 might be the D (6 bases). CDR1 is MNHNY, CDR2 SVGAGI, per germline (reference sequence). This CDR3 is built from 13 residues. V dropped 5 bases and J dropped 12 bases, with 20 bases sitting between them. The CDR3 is CASSLPGQGVPYF. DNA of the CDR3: TGTGCCAGCAGTCTCCCGGGACAAGGGGTGCCGTACTTC.

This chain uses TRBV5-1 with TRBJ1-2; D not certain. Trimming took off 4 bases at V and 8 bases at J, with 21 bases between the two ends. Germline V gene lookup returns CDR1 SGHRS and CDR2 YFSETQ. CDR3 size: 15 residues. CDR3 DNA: TGCGCCAGCAGCGTGAATGAGGGCCTCGTTGGGGGCTACACCTTC. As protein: CASSVNEGLVGGYTF.

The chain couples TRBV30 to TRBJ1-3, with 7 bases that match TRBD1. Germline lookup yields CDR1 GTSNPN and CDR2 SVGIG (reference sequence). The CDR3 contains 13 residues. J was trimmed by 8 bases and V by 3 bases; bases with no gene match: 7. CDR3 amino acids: CAWRITGEYTIYF. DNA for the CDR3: TGTGCCTGGAGGATAACAGGGGAATACACCATATATTTT.

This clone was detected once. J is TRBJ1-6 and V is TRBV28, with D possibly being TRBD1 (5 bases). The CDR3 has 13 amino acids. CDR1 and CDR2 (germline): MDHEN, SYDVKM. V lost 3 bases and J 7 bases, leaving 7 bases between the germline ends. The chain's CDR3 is CASSFRQNSPLHF. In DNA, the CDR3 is TGTGCCAGCAGTTTCCGACAGAATTCACCCCTCCACTTT.

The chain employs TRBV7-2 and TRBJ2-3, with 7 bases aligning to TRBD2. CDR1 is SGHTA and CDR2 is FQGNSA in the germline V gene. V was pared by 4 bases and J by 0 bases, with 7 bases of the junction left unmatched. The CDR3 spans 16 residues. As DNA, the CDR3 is TGTGCCAGCAGCTCTCGTAGCGGGCGGAGCACAGATACGCAGTATTTT. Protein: CASSSRSGRSTDTQYF. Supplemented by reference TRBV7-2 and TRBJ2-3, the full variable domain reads GAGVSQSPSNKVTEKGKDVELRCDPISGHTALYWYRQSLGQGLEFLIYFQGNSAPDKSGLPSDRFSAERTGGSVSTLTIQRTQQEDSAVYLCASSSRSGRSTDTQYFGPGTRLTVL.

The CDR3: CASSQDWPAGGYTF. As DNA, the CDR3 is TGTGCCAGCAGCCAAGATTGGCCGGCGGGGGGCTACACCTTC. The rearrangement joins TRBV14 to TRBJ1-2; no reliable D call. This CDR3 comprises 14 residues. V was clipped by 0 bases and J by 8 bases, with 13 bases between them. Germline V gives CDR1 SGHDN, CDR2 FVKESK.

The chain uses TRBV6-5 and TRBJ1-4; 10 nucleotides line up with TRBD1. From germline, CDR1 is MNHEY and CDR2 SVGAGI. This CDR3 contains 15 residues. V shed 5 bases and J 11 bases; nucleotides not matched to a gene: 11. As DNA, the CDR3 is TGTGCCAGCAGTCCCGACAGGGGGCGGAAGGCGAAACTGTTTTTT. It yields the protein CASSPDRGRKAKLFF.

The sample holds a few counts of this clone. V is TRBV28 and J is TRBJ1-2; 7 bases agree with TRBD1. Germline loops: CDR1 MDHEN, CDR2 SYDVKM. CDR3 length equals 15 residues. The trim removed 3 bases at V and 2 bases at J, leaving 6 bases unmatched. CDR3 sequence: CASSFTGAKNYGYTF. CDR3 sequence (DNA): TGTGCCAGCAGTTTTACAGGGGCGAAAAACTATGGCTACACCTTC.

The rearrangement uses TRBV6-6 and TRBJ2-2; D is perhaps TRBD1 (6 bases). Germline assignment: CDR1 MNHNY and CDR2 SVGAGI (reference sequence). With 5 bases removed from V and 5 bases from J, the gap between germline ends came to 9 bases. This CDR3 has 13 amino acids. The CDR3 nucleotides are TGTGCCAGCAGTCGTACAGGGACCGGGGAGCTGTTTTTT. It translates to CASSRTGTGELFF.